The entry below gives a single T cell receptor beta chain sequence along with its context. This clone was counted a single time. It lacks a known antigen. No much larger clone is present one base from it, and per-base qualities are unavailable. Enrolling through a virtual design, the prospective study's participants ranged in age from roughly 18 to 100 years and lived across 24 United States geographic areas. To assign participants to cohorts, the prospective study relied on clinical history that participants themselves reported in a screening survey and a study questionnaire. For ImmuneRACE Cohort 3, a participant was defined as recovered based on two consecutive negative NP/OP PCR tests, clearance by a healthcare professional, or resolution of symptoms. In the prospective study, whole blood, serum and a nasopharyngeal or oropharyngeal swab were collected from each participant by mobile phlebotomists. Over a roughly two-month period, participants in the prospective study had the option of providing additional blood draws and questionnaires. Blood samples from the prospective study were shipped frozen or at room temperature prior to DNA extraction.

The data derive from a study of blood T cell repertoires in COVID-19 (dated by TCRdb to the early 2020s). For context, the study as a whole: The collaborator samples originated in the United States, Italy and Spain and spanned the acute and convalescent phases of COVID-19. The material from the prospective study consisted of cDNA or gDNA derived from T cells, B-cell-depleted T cells, or PBMCs. Subjects who had been exposed to COVID-19, were actively infected with it, or had recovered from it provided the deeply sampled blood TCRbeta repertoires that made up the dataset. The repertoires were made available in a free public database intended to serve as a resource for research on the immune response to SARS-CoV-2. The samples were drawn from two sources: the first 160 participants of the ongoing ImmuneRACE study, and 1,254 subjects contributed by 6 global collaborators. The sample metadata nearly always contained a de-identified subject ID, COVID-19 status, age in years and sex. HLA class I and class II types, where available, came from metadata supplied by the sample provider rather than from assay-based typing.

Points the paper makes about the study in general: Clinical and demographic metadata were provided uncurated, with the amount varying by source and participant.

Spanning cysteine to phenylalanine, the CDR3 consists of 14 amino acids. Here the CDR3 DNA is all that survives: 42 bases in frame from base 1. Germline trimming amounts to 5 bases on V and 9 bases on J, with 9 as the count of junction bases outside the gene matches. CDR1 and CDR2 are drawn from the germline V gene (reference sequence): SEHNR, FQNEAQ. The immunoSEQ Assay, a bias-controlled multiplex PCR, was used to amplify TCRbeta CDR3 regions from genomic DNA. The paper's data handling went like this. The number of nucleated cells in each sample was estimated by amplification of reference gene primers within the assay. To quantify the absolute abundance of each unique TCRbeta CDR3 rearrangement, sequence reads were collapsed and filtered. Productive Simpson clonality was computed per sample as the square root of Simpson's diversity index over productive rearrangements. TCRdb limited this immuneACCESS table to in-frame rearrangements with V and J called. A share of clones is missing; checked studies link under half to unresolved V genes, and the rest is unexplained. That table furnishes V, J and clone size, whereas the DNA furnished D and trimming. In all, the sample holds fewer than 350,000 clones, and approximately 83% of those were seen once. Less than 2.5% of the sample is taken by the ten largest.

Sample: PBMCs or T cells enriched from blood (not recorded which). The TCR originated in a young man who had recovered from COVID-19. This chain joins TRBV7-9 to TRBJ1-4, and 7 junction bases match TRBD1. CDR3 protein: CASSPGGRGKKLFF. DNA sequence: TGTGCCAGCAGCCCCGGGGGCAGGGGGAAAAAACTGTTTTTT.